This TCR beta chain was observed in a study of cytomegalovirus exposure and HLA in healthy donors. Turning to the study itself: A previous analysis identified 95 million to 120 million unique TCR beta sequences derived from around 200 million T cells.

Whole-study findings and limits: Among immune exposure information, only CMV serostatus was available. Relative to the approximately 680-donor mean, N-insertions were reportedly fewer in an Asian-associated ancestry cluster in a later analysis.

This clone was detected once. What it binds is unknown. Primers: 60 Vbeta forward and 13 Jbeta reverse. Method: immunoSEQ multiplex PCR; TCRdb's copy keeps in-frame clones and lacks some. The table includes under 200,000 clones, around 88% detected once. Trimming took off 4 bases at V and 0 bases at J, with 11 bases between the two ends. Germline V gene lookup returns CDR1 SGDLS and CDR2 YYNGEE. The length of the CDR3 is 15 residues. Specimen: PBMCs. The receptor comes from a woman between 25 and 40 years old in good health and CMV-seronegative. The rearrangement uses TRBV9 and TRBJ1-3, with D perhaps matching TRBD1 (6 bases). The CDR3 is CASSQQGDSGNTIYF. The CDR3 DNA reads as TGTGCCAGCAGCCAACAGGGAGACTCTGGAAACACCATATATTTT.